The text below deals with one TCR beta chain. Its antigen is not identified. This record comes from a study of siplizumab effects on memory and regulatory T cells. General study points: Tregs proliferating in siplizumab cultures lacked confirmation of their suppressive function.

V trimming: 10 bases; J trimming: 6 bases; junction bases outside the gene matches: 10. The CDR3 length is 15 residues. Per germline, CDR1 ENHRY and CDR2 SYGVKD. TCRdb's copy holds only in-frame clones and misses some; the assay was immunoSEQ multiplex PCR. The table records around 100,000 clones, approximately 93% of them present only once. The clonotype was recovered from a human donor in good health. Material for sequencing was non-Treg CD4+ T cells sorted from blood. The chain couples TRBV10-3 to TRBJ2-7; 15 nucleotides match TRBD2. The CDR3 coding sequence is TGTGCCACCGGGACTAGCGGGGGGACCGTGGTCGAGCAGTACTTC. Translating it yields CATGTSGGTVVEQYF.